This entry describes one TCR beta chain. No antigen is known for it. This sample was included in a study of T cell responses to AZD1222 COVID-19 vaccine. Study-wide findings and caveats: Donors in the cohort were predominantly white British and more often female, and clonal diversity was possibly underestimated. In all cases, repertoires were sampled only after the peak T cell response. The reported proportion of spike-specific TCRs targeting unmutated variant regions was nearly half.

Clones were read by immunoSEQ multiplex PCR, and TCRdb kept only the in-frame ones, dropping some. The sample consists of under 150,000 clones, 80% to 90% of them appearing once. Germline V lookup: CDR1 SGHRS, CDR2 YFSETQ. The CDR3 extends over 14 amino acids. The ends were cut back, 1 base at V and 4 bases at J, with 9 bases in the middle. The specimen was peripheral blood, collected on day 0 of MenACWY control vaccination. The chain combines TRBV5-1 with TRBJ2-1; D unclear. This sequence originates from an adult in good health. CDR3 sequence reads: CASSLTDLYNEQFF. The DNA for the CDR3 is TGCGCCAGCAGCTTGACGGACCTGTACAATGAGCAGTTCTTC. The full variable domain, in which reference TRBV5-1 and TRBJ2-1 provide the parts outside the CDR3, is KAGVTQTPRYLIKTRGQQVTLSCSPISGHRSVSWYQQTPGQGLQFLFEYFSETQRNKGNFPGRFSGRQFSNSRSEMNVSTLELGDSALYLCASSLTDLYNEQFFGPGTRLTVL.